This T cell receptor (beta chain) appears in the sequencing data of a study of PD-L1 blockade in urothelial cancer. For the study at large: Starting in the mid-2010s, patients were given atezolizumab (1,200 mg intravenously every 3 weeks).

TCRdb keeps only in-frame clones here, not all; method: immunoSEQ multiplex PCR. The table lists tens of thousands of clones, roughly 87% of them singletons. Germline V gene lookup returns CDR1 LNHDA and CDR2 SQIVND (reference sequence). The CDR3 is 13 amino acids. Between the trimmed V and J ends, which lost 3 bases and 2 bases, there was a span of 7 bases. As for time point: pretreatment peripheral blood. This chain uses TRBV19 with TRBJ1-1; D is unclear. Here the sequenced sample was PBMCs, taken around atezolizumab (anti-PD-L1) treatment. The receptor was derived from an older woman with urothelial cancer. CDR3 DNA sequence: TGTGCCAGTAGTATTGGCGGAAACACTGAAGCTTTCTTT. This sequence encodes CASSIGGNTEAFF. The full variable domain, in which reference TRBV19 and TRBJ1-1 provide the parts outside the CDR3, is DGGITQSPKYLFRKEGQNVTLSCEQNLNHDAMYWYRQDPGQGLRLIYYSQIVNDFQKGDIAEGYSVSREKKESFPLTVTSAQKNPTAFYLCASSIGGNTEAFFGQGTRLTVV.